This TCR beta chain comes out of a study of Graves' ophthalmopathy and Graves' hyperthyroidism. Trimming removed 2 bases from V and 6 bases from J, with 10 bases in between. Germline loops: CDR1 SGHTA, CDR2 FQGNSA. The CDR3 loop spans 13 amino acids. General study points: Most expanded clonotypes from thyroid (those above 0.001 frequency) were also found in blood.

Investigators amplified TCR beta CDR3 regions from RNA transcripts. Second-round multiplex PCR came after a first-round RT-PCR that employed HTBI primers. TCRdb reprocessed the multiplex PCR reads with MiXCR, giving one entry per CDR3 protein. The sample lists about 390,000 distinct CDR3 sequences, approximately 18% seen once, with roughly 2.4% in the top ten. This clonotype was found many times. What it recognizes is unknown. The V gene is TRBV7-2, the J gene TRBJ1-1, with D hard to call. Material: peripheral blood. The receptor was derived from an adult woman with stable Graves' hyperthyroidism. CDR3 residues: CASSLRYTAEAFF. For the CDR3, the DNA is TGTGCCAGCAGCTTAAGGTATACGGCTGAAGCTTTCTTT.